This TCR beta chain emerged from a study of T cell responses to AZD1222 COVID-19 vaccine (dated by TCRdb to the early 2020s). In the study overall: TCR sequencing covered 233 trial participants: about 210 given two doses of AZD1222 and around 26 given two doses of MenACWY control vaccine. Enrollment into the trials was organized by age into subgroups of 18-55, 56-69 and 70-plus years, and those subgroups contained about 160, 30 and 59 TCR-sequenced participants, respectively. What the study reported, not specific to this receptor: Reportedly, close to half of the unique spike-specific TCRs recognized epitopes lying outside the regions that are mutated in the B.1.351 and B.1.1.7 variants. Conclusions about previously exposed vaccinees are limited, since just five to seven AZD1222 recipients were seropositive for SARS-CoV-2 at baseline. Because no day 14 peak-response samples were available, repertoires were characterized only after the peak T cell response. CD4 TCRs associated with the vaccine covered the entire spike protein, and the dominant responses were in regions 160-218 and 743-854. Most participants were white British and females outnumbered males, and the authors suggested that clonal diversity may have been underestimated. After two AZD1222 doses, spike-specific TCR breadth and depth were significantly higher than at day 0 and than in MenACWY recipients. The 56-69-year group was small, and its depth increase did not reach significance, likely because of low power.

The CDR3 regions of human TCRbeta chains were analyzed by immunosequencing. On the authors' methods: Repertoire TCRs were checked for matches against a reference library of SARS-CoV-2-specific TCRs that had been generated using the MIRA antigen-specificity platform. Breadth meant the fraction of unique TCRs that were SARS-CoV-2-associated, whereas depth meant the fraction of total T cells that were SARS-CoV-2-associated. Using the MIRA data, each spike-specific TCR was assigned both to the spike region to which the TCR was reactive and to a CD4 or CD8 class. Log10-transformed breadth and depth values were compared by one-way ANOVA with Sidak's multiple comparisons tests. TCRdb limited this immuneACCESS table to in-frame rearrangements with V and J called. A share of clones is missing; checked studies link under half to unresolved V genes, and the rest is unexplained. That table gives V, J and clone size, and the DNA gave D and trimming. The sample profile shows some 110,000 clones; 85% to 90% of them were found once. The ten largest clones take up approximately 7.1% of the sample.

Of note for this clone: Its binding antigen is unknown. Nothing much larger sits one base from this clone, and base qualities are not available.

In the paper's terms, the time point label means: about 28 days (+/-7) after the second vaccine dose. AZD1222 recipients given second doses at about 4 weeks or at about 12 weeks were pooled, since spike-specific TCR depth and breadth were not found to differ between the two schedules. Vaccinee samples were obtained from the UK trials COV001 and COV002, which included a single-blind randomized controlled phase 2/3 trial of AZD1222 (ChAdOx1 nCoV-19) in healthy adults. Trial participant PBMC samples were collected at day 0 and day 28 after the second dose for TCRbeta chain sequencing. The CDR3 goes from the cysteine to the phenylalanine over 16 residues. Only the CDR3 DNA is retained, 48 bases long and in frame from the first base. Trimming accounts for 4 bases at V and 4 bases at J, while the number of junction bases matched to no gene is 9. In the germline V gene, CDR1 corresponds to SGDLS and CDR2 to YYNGEE.

This sequence was found in an adult who received the AZD1222 COVID-19 vaccine. The V and J genes are TRBV9 and TRBJ2-5, with 11 junctional bases fitting TRBD1. The specimen was peripheral blood, collected 28 days after the second AZD1222 dose. The CDR3 protein: CASSPWTGGAGETQYF. Here is the DNA: TGTGCCAGCAGCCCCTGGACAGGGGGCGCGGGAGAGACCCAGTACTTC.